A selection of T cell receptor beta chains follows, all from one sample in a study of T cell responses to AZD1222 COVID-19 vaccine. The method was immunoSEQ multiplex PCR; TCRdb's version includes in-frame clones alone and lacks a portion of them. Counted here are 100,000 to 140,000 clones, around nine tenths occurring once; the ten biggest clones make up 4.8%. The input for sequencing was peripheral blood, taken 28 days after the second AZD1222 dose. These receptor sequences come from an adult who received the AZD1222 COVID-19 vaccine. Each CDR3 is given with its conserved first and last residue. The order of the fields is CDR3 DNA, CDR3 protein, clone size, D gene, V gene, J gene. A D gene is named only where the DNA matches it firmly. The size of a clone is reported for some rows only, either as once, few or many, or as a class for expanded clones.

cdr3_nt: TGCGCCAGCAGCCCTATGTTCTCGGGGGGGACCACAGATACGCAGTATTTT
cdr3_aa: CASSPMFSGGTTDTQYF
clone_size: -
d_call: TRBD2
v_call: TRBV5-1
j_call: TRBJ2-3

cdr3_nt: TGTGCCAGCAGCCAAGAGACGGGAGACAGGCGATACTATGGCTACACCTTC
cdr3_aa: CASSQETGDRRYYGYTF
clone_size: -
d_call: -
v_call: TRBV3-1/TRBV3-2
j_call: TRBJ1-2

cdr3_nt: TGTGCCAGCAGCCAAGATTTCGACCCCTCTGGGGCCAACGTCCTGACTTTC
cdr3_aa: CASSQDFDPSGANVLTF
clone_size: -
d_call: -
v_call: TRBV3-1/TRBV3-2
j_call: TRBJ2-6

cdr3_nt: TGTGCCAGCAGTTACGGGGGTAGCAATGCTCAGCCCCAGCATTTT
cdr3_aa: CASSYGGSNAQPQHF
clone_size: -
d_call: -
v_call: TRBV6-5
j_call: TRBJ1-5

cdr3_nt: TGTGCCAGCAGACCGTCGGGAGACACTGAAGCTTTCTTT
cdr3_aa: CASRPSGDTEAFF
clone_size: -
d_call: -
v_call: TRBV7-9
j_call: TRBJ1-1

cdr3_nt: TGTGCCAGTAGTATAGTCAGCAGGGCCCTCCAGCCCCAGCATTTT
cdr3_aa: CASSIVSRALQPQHF
clone_size: -
d_call: -
v_call: TRBV19
j_call: TRBJ1-5

cdr3_nt: TGTGCCAGCAGCTTAGGAGGCCTAGCGGGGGGCGACACCGGGGAGCTGTTTTTT
cdr3_aa: CASSLGGLAGGDTGELFF
clone_size: -
d_call: TRBD2
v_call: TRBV11-3
j_call: TRBJ2-2

cdr3_nt: TGTGCCAGCAGCTGGGACGCCGGAAATGAGCAGTACTTC
cdr3_aa: CASSWDAGNEQYF
clone_size: -
d_call: -
v_call: TRBV5-4
j_call: TRBJ2-7

cdr3_nt: TGTGCCAGTAGTATAGGGGAGGGGGGCCTCAATCAGCCCCAGCATTTT
cdr3_aa: CASSIGEGGLNQPQHF
clone_size: -
d_call: -
v_call: TRBV19
j_call: TRBJ1-5

cdr3_nt: TGTGCCAGCAGCTTGGGCCTGACAGCGAACACTGAAGCTTTCTTT
cdr3_aa: CASSLGLTANTEAFF
clone_size: -
d_call: -
v_call: TRBV5-5
j_call: TRBJ1-1

cdr3_nt: TGTGCCAGCAGCTTAGGTCGTAATAGCAATCAGCCCCAGCATTTT
cdr3_aa: CASSLGRNSNQPQHF
clone_size: -
d_call: -
v_call: TRBV7-9
j_call: TRBJ1-5

cdr3_nt: TGTGCCACCAGAAAACCGGGACAGGGTTCCTACGAGCAGTACTTC
cdr3_aa: CATRKPGQGSYEQYF
clone_size: -
d_call: TRBD1
v_call: TRBV24-1
j_call: TRBJ2-7

cdr3_nt: TGTGCCAGCCTTTCTCCAGGAGGCACCGGGGAGCTGTTTTTT
cdr3_aa: CASLSPGGTGELFF
clone_size: -
d_call: -
v_call: TRBV28
j_call: TRBJ2-2

cdr3_nt: TGTGCCAGCAGTGAAGCGGGGAGCTCCTACGAGCAGTACTTC
cdr3_aa: CASSEAGSSYEQYF
clone_size: -
d_call: -
v_call: TRBV6-1
j_call: TRBJ2-7

cdr3_nt: TGTGCCAGCAGCTTATTCGGGCGGGGATACAATGAGCAGTTCTTC
cdr3_aa: CASSLFGRGYNEQFF
clone_size: -
d_call: -
v_call: TRBV7-9
j_call: TRBJ2-1

cdr3_nt: TGTGCCAGCTCACCACTTGACAGCACCTATACCTACGAGCAGTACTTC
cdr3_aa: CASSPLDSTYTYEQYF
clone_size: -
d_call: -
v_call: TRBV18
j_call: TRBJ2-7

cdr3_nt: TGTGCCAGCAGTTACGTTGGACAGAGCTCCTATAATTCACCCCTCCACTTT
cdr3_aa: CASSYVGQSSYNSPLHF
clone_size: -
d_call: -
v_call: TRBV6-2/TRBV6-3
j_call: TRBJ1-6

cdr3_nt: TGTGCCAGCGCTGGGACTTTAGACTCCTACGAGCAGTACTTC
cdr3_aa: CASAGTLDSYEQYF
clone_size: -
d_call: -
v_call: TRBV7-2
j_call: TRBJ2-7

cdr3_nt: TGTGCCAGCAGTTTAACCGGGACAGGGACTGAGCAGTTCTTC
cdr3_aa: CASSLTGTGTEQFF
clone_size: -
d_call: TRBD1
v_call: TRBV28
j_call: TRBJ2-1

cdr3_nt: TGTGCCAGCAGTTTACTCGGGGGCCGAGGCTACACCTTC
cdr3_aa: CASSLLGGRGYTF
clone_size: -
d_call: -
v_call: TRBV28
j_call: TRBJ1-2

cdr3_nt: TGTGCCAGCAGTGCGGACAGCTCCTATAATTCACCCCTCCACTTT
cdr3_aa: CASSADSSYNSPLHF
clone_size: -
d_call: -
v_call: TRBV2
j_call: TRBJ1-6

cdr3_nt: TGTGCCAGCAGCTCAAGGAGAGGCTCCTATAATTCACCCCTCCACTTT
cdr3_aa: CASSSRRGSYNSPLHF
clone_size: -
d_call: -
v_call: TRBV11-2
j_call: TRBJ1-6

cdr3_nt: TGCGCCAGCAGCTATAGACAGGGCGGGGAAGGCACTGAAGCTTTCTTT
cdr3_aa: CASSYRQGGEGTEAFF
clone_size: -
d_call: TRBD1
v_call: TRBV5-1
j_call: TRBJ1-1

cdr3_nt: TGTGCCAGCAGCCCCGGGGGGTTCAACGAGCAGTACTTC
cdr3_aa: CASSPGGFNEQYF
clone_size: once
d_call: TRBD2
v_call: TRBV5-4
j_call: TRBJ2-7

cdr3_nt: TGTGCCAGCAAAAGACTGGGGGCGTGCGAAAAACTGTTTTTT
cdr3_aa: CASKRLGACEKLFF
clone_size: -
d_call: -
v_call: TRBV9
j_call: TRBJ1-4

cdr3_nt: TGTGCCAGCAGCCAAAGTTTGGACAGGAGCTACGAGCAGTACTTC
cdr3_aa: CASSQSLDRSYEQYF
clone_size: -
d_call: TRBD1
v_call: TRBV4-2
j_call: TRBJ2-7

cdr3_nt: TGTGCCGTGGGCAATCAGCCCCAGCATTTT
cdr3_aa: CAVGNQPQHF
clone_size: -
d_call: -
v_call: TRBV28
j_call: TRBJ1-5

cdr3_nt: TGTGCCAGCAGCTGGGACAGGGAAAGGCCGAACTATGGCTACACCTTC
cdr3_aa: CASSWDRERPNYGYTF
clone_size: few
d_call: TRBD1
v_call: TRBV9
j_call: TRBJ1-2

cdr3_nt: TGTGCCAGCAGCTCGGACGGGGGGAATCAGCCCCAGCATTTT
cdr3_aa: CASSSDGGNQPQHF
clone_size: once
d_call: -
v_call: TRBV5-4
j_call: TRBJ1-5

cdr3_nt: TGTGCCAGCAGCGTAGCGGGGACAGGGGAACACTATGGCTACACCTTC
cdr3_aa: CASSVAGTGEHYGYTF
clone_size: -
d_call: TRBD1
v_call: TRBV9
j_call: TRBJ1-2

cdr3_nt: TGTGCCAGCAGCTGGGGGGCGGTAAATGAGCAGTTCTTC
cdr3_aa: CASSWGAVNEQFF
clone_size: -
d_call: -
v_call: TRBV5-6
j_call: TRBJ2-1

cdr3_nt: TGTGCCAGCACCCTAGGGCCAGAAGAGACCCAGTACTTC
cdr3_aa: CASTLGPEETQYF
clone_size: -
d_call: -
v_call: TRBV11-2
j_call: TRBJ2-5

cdr3_nt: TGTGCCAGCATCGGGAACTATAATTCACCCCTCCACTTT
cdr3_aa: CASIGNYNSPLHF
clone_size: -
d_call: -
v_call: TRBV25-1
j_call: TRBJ1-6

cdr3_nt: TGTGCCAGCAGTTACCACTACGAGCAGTACTTC
cdr3_aa: CASSYHYEQYF
clone_size: -
d_call: -
v_call: TRBV6-5
j_call: TRBJ2-7

cdr3_nt: TGTGCCAGCAGTGAAAGCCTACGGAACACTGAAGCTTTCTTT
cdr3_aa: CASSESLRNTEAFF
clone_size: -
d_call: -
v_call: TRBV6-1
j_call: TRBJ1-1

cdr3_nt: TGTGCCTGGAGCGGGGACTTCTCCTACGAGCAGTACTTC
cdr3_aa: CAWSGDFSYEQYF
clone_size: -
d_call: -
v_call: TRBV30
j_call: TRBJ2-7

cdr3_nt: TGTGCCAGCAGTTTAGTCGACTATGGCTACACCTTC
cdr3_aa: CASSLVDYGYTF
clone_size: -
d_call: -
v_call: TRBV28
j_call: TRBJ1-2

cdr3_nt: TGTGCCAGCAGCTTACAGGGTGGGGCCAACGTCCTGACTTTC
cdr3_aa: CASSLQGGANVLTF
clone_size: once
d_call: -
v_call: TRBV7-9
j_call: TRBJ2-6

cdr3_nt: TGTGCCAGCAGCCCCAGTTCTTTCTCTGGAAACACCATATATTTT
cdr3_aa: CASSPSSFSGNTIYF
clone_size: -
d_call: -
v_call: TRBV9
j_call: TRBJ1-3

cdr3_nt: TGTGCCAGCAGCCGAGGGGGAACTAATGAAAAACTGTTTTTT
cdr3_aa: CASSRGGTNEKLFF
clone_size: -
d_call: -
v_call: TRBV3-1/TRBV3-2
j_call: TRBJ1-4

cdr3_nt: TGTGCCAGCAGTTTGTCGGGCCAGATGACCCAGTACTTC
cdr3_aa: CASSLSGQMTQYF
clone_size: -
d_call: -
v_call: TRBV12-3/TRBV12-4
j_call: TRBJ2-5

cdr3_nt: TGTGCCAGCCGGGGAGGGCACGGCAATCAGCCCCAGCATTTT
cdr3_aa: CASRGGHGNQPQHF
clone_size: -
d_call: -
v_call: TRBV2
j_call: TRBJ1-5

cdr3_nt: TGTGCCAGTAGTCTATGGGCCTTTGGCGGCAATCAGCCCCAGCATTTT
cdr3_aa: CASSLWAFGGNQPQHF
clone_size: once
d_call: -
v_call: TRBV19
j_call: TRBJ1-5

cdr3_nt: TGTGCCAGCACTAGTAATGACGCCCAGATAGAGGGGTGGAACAAACTACAGGGCAATGAGCAGTTCTTC
cdr3_aa: CASTSNDAQIEGWNKLQGNEQFF
clone_size: -
d_call: -
v_call: TRBV21-1
j_call: TRBJ2-1

cdr3_nt: TGTGCCAGCAGCTTAAGGCAGAACTACGAGCAGTACTTC
cdr3_aa: CASSLRQNYEQYF
clone_size: -
d_call: -
v_call: TRBV7-8
j_call: TRBJ2-7

cdr3_nt: TGTGCCAGCAGTCAGGGGGGACAGGTACTTGCAACTAATGAAAAACTGTTTTTT
cdr3_aa: CASSQGGQVLATNEKLFF
clone_size: -
d_call: TRBD1
v_call: TRBV28
j_call: TRBJ1-4

cdr3_nt: TGTGCCAGCAGCACCACAGGGACCTCTGAAGCTTTCTTT
cdr3_aa: CASSTTGTSEAFF
clone_size: few
d_call: -
v_call: TRBV9
j_call: TRBJ1-1

cdr3_nt: TGTGCCAGCAGTGAAGCCTCCCAGGGGGCCCGTCAGCCCCAGCATTTT
cdr3_aa: CASSEASQGARQPQHF
clone_size: -
d_call: TRBD1
v_call: TRBV6-1
j_call: TRBJ1-5

cdr3_nt: TGCGCCAGCAGCTTTGACCGGAACAGGGTTGCCTACGAGCAGTACTTC
cdr3_aa: CASSFDRNRVAYEQYF
clone_size: -
d_call: -
v_call: TRBV5-1
j_call: TRBJ2-7

cdr3_nt: TGTGCCAGCAGTTTATGGGCAGGCACTAATGAAAAACTGTTTTTT
cdr3_aa: CASSLWAGTNEKLFF
clone_size: -
d_call: -
v_call: TRBV27
j_call: TRBJ1-4

cdr3_nt: TGTGCCAGCTCACCCTGGACAGGTCGCCACGAGCAGTACTTC
cdr3_aa: CASSPWTGRHEQYF
clone_size: many
d_call: TRBD1
v_call: TRBV18
j_call: TRBJ2-7

cdr3_nt: TGTGCCAGCAGTCCCCCGGTTTTCGGGGGCTCCTACGAGCAGTACTTC
cdr3_aa: CASSPPVFGGSYEQYF
clone_size: -
d_call: -
v_call: TRBV28
j_call: TRBJ2-7

cdr3_nt: TGCGCCAGCAGCATTGGTGCGGGGGCGATCGGTAGTGCGATGAACACTGAAGCTTTCTTT
cdr3_aa: CASSIGAGAIGSAMNTEAFF
clone_size: -
d_call: -
v_call: TRBV5-1
j_call: TRBJ1-1

cdr3_nt: TGTGCTAGTGGTTTGGCTCTCGGGACAGGGGGCTACGAGCAGTACTTC
cdr3_aa: CASGLALGTGGYEQYF
clone_size: once
d_call: TRBD1
v_call: TRBV12-5
j_call: TRBJ2-7